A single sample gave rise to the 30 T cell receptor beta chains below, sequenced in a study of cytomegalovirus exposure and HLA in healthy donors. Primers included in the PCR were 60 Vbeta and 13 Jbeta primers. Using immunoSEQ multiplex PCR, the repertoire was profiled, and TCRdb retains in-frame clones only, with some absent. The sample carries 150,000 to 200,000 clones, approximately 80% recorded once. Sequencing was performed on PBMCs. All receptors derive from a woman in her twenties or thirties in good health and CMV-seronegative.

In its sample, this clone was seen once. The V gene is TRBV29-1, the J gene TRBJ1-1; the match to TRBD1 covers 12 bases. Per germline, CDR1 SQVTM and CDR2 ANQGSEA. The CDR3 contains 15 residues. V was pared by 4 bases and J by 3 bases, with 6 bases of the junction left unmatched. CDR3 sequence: CSVGDRGRGDTEAFF. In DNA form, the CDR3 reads TGCAGCGTTGGGGACAGGGGGCGTGGGGACACTGAAGCTTTCTTT. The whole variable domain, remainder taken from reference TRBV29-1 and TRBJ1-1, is SAVISQKPSRDICQRGTSLTIQCQVDSQVTMMFWYRQQPGQSLTLIATANQGSEATYESGFVIDKFPISRPNLTFSTLTVSNMSPEDSSIYLCSVGDRGRGDTEAFFGQGTRLTVV.

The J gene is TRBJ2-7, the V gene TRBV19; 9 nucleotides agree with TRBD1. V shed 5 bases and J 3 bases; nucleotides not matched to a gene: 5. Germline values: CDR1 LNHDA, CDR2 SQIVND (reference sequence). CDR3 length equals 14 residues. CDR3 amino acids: CASSPQTGGYEQYF. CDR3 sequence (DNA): TGTGCCAGTAGTCCTCAGACAGGGGGCTACGAGCAGTACTTC.

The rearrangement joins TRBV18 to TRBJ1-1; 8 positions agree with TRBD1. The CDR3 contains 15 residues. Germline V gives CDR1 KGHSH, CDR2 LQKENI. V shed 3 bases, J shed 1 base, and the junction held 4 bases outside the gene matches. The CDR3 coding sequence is TGTGCCAGCTCACCGCCTGGGACAGGGAACACTGAAGCTTTCTTT. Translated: CASSPPGTGNTEAFF.

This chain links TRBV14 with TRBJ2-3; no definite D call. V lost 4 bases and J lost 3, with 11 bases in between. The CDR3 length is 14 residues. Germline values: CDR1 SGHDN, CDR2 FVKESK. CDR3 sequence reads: CASSPPSRTDTQYF. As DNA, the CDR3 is TGTGCCAGCAGCCCCCCTTCCCGGACAGATACGCAGTATTTT.

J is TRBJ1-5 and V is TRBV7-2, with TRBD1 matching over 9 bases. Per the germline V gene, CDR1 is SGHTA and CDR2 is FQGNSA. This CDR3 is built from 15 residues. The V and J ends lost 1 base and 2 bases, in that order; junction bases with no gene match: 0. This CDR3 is CASSLGDRGNQPQHF. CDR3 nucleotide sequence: TGTGCCAGCAGCTTAGGGGACAGGGGCAATCAGCCCCAGCATTTT.

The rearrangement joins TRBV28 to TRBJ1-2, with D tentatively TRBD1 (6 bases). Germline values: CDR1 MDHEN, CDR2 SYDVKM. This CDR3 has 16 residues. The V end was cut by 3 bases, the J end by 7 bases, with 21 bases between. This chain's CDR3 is CASSLGGAGGTGGYTF. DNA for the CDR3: TGTGCCAGCAGTTTGGGGGGGGCGGGGGGCACGGGTGGCTACACCTTC.

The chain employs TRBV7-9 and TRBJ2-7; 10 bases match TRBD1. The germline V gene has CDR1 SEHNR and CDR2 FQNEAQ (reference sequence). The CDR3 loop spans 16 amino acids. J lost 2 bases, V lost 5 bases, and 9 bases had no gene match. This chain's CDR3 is CASSPSWGQGTYEQYF. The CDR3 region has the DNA TGTGCCAGCAGCCCATCTTGGGGACAGGGGACCTACGAGCAGTACTTC.

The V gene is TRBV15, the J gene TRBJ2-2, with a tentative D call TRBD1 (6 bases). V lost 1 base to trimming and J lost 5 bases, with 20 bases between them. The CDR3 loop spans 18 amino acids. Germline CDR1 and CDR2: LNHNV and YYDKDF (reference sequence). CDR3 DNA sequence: TGTGCCACCAGCAGAGCATTCACCCGACAGGCCTATACCGGGGAGCTGTTTTTT. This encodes CATSRAFTRQAYTGELFF.

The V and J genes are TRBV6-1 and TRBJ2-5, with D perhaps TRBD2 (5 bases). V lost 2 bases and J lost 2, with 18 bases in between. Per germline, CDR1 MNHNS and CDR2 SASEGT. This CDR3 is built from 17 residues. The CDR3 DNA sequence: TGTGCCAGCAGTGAATGGACGGTGGGAGCGCAGCAAGAGACCCAGTACTTC. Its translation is CASSEWTVGAQQETQYF.

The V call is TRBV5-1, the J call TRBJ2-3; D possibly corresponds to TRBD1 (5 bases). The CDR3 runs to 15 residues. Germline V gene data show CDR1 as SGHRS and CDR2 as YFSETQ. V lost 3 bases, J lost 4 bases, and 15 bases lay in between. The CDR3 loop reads CASSSRPQAADTQYF. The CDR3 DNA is TGCGCCAGCAGCTCCCGGCCACAGGCGGCAGATACGCAGTATTTT.

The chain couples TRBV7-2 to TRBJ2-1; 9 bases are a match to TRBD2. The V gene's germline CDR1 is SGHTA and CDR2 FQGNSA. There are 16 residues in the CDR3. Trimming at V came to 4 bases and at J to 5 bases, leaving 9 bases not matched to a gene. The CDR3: CASSWRSGSNNNEQFF. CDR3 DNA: TGTGCCAGCAGCTGGCGTAGCGGGAGTAACAACAATGAGCAGTTCTTC.

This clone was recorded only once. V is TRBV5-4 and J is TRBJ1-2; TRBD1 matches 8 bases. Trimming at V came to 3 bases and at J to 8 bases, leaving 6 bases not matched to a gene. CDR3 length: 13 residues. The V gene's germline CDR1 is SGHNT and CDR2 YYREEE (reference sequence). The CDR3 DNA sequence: TGTGCCAGCAGCTCTCCGGGACAGGAGGGCTACACCTTC. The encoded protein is CASSSPGQEGYTF.

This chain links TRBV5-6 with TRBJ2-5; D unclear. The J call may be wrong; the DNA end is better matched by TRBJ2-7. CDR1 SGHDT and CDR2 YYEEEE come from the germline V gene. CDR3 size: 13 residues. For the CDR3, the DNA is TGTGCCAGCAGCCTGTCCACGTCCTACGAGCAGTACTTC. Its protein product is CASSLSTSYEQYF.

CDR3 in amino acids: CASSNARRSSGNTIYF. The CDR3 DNA follows: TGTGCCAGTAGTAACGCTCGGCGGAGCTCTGGAAACACCATATATTTT. The J gene is TRBJ1-3, the V gene TRBV19; D is undetermined. This CDR3 contains 16 residues. Germline V gene sequence: CDR1 LNHDA, CDR2 SQIVND (reference sequence). V lost 4 bases and J lost 0, with 13 bases in between.

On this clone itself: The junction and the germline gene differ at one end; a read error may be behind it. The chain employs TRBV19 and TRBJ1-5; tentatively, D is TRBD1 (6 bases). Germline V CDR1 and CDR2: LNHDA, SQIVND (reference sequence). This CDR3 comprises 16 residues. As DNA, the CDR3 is TGTGCCAGTAGTCCCCGACAGGCTACTAGCGATCAGCCCCAGCATTTT. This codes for CASSPRQATSDQPQHF.

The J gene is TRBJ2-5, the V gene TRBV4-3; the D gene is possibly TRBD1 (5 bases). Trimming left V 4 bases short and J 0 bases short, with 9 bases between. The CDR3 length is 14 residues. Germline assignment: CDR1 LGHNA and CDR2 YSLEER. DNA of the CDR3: TGCGCCAGCAGCCCTCGGACATACCAAGAGACCCAGTACTTC. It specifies CASSPRTYQETQYF.

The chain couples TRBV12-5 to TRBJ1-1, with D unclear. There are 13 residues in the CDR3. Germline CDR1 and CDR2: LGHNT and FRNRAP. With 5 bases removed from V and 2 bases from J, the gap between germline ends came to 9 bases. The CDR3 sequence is CASGPDLNTEAFF. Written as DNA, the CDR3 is TGTGCTAGTGGTCCAGATTTAAACACTGAAGCTTTCTTT.

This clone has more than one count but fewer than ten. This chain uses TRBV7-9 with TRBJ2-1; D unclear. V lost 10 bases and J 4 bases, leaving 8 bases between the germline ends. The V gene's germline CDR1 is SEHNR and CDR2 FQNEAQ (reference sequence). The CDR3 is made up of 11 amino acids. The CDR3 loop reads CATQTYNEQFF. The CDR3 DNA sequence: TGTGCCACCCAAACTTACAATGAGCAGTTCTTC.

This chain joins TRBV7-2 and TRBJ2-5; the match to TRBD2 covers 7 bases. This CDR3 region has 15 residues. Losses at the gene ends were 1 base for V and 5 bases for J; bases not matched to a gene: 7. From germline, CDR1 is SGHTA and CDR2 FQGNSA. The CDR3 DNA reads TGTGCCAGCAGCTTAGGGGGCCCAGCGGGGGAGACCCAGTACTTC. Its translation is CASSLGGPAGETQYF.

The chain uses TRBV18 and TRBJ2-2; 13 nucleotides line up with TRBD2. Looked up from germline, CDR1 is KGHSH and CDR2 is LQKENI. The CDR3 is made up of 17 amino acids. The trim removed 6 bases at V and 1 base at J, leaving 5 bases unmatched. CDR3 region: CASSRTSGGQNTGELFF. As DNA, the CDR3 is TGTGCCAGCTCTCGGACTAGCGGGGGCCAGAACACCGGGGAGCTGTTTTTT.

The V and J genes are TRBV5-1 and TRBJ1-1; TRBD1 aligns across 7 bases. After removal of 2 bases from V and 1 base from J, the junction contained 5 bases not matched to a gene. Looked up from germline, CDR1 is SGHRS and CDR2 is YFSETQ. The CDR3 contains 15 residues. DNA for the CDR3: TGCGCCAGCAGCTTCGCAGGGGGTTCGAACACTGAAGCTTTCTTT. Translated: CASSFAGGSNTEAFF.

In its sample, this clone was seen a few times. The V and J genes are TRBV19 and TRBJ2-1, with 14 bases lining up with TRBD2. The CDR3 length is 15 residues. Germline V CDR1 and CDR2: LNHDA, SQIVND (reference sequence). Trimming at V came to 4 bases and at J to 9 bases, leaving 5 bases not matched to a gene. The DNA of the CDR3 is TGTGCCAGTAGTAGGGGACTAGCGGGAGAACTTGAGCAGTTCTTC. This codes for CASSRGLAGELEQFF.

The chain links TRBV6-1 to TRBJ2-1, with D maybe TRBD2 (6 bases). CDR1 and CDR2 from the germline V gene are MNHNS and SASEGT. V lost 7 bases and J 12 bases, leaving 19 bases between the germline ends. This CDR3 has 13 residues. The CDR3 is CASMERVGLWQFF. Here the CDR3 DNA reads TGTGCCAGCATGGAGCGGGTCGGGCTCTGGCAGTTCTTC.

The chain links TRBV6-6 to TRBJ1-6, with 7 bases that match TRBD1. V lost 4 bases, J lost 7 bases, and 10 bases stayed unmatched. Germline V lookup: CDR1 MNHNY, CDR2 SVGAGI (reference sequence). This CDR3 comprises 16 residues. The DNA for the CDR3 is TGTGCCAGCAGTTCCAGGGACAGCCCAACAAATTCACCCCTCCACTTT. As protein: CASSSRDSPTNSPLHF.

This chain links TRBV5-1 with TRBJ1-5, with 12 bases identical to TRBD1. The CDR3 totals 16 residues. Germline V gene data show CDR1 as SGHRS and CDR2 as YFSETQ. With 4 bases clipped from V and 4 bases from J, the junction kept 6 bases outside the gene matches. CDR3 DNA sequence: TGCGCCAGCAGCGAGGGACAGGGGGCGGGTAATCAGCCCCAGCATTTT. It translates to CASSEGQGAGNQPQHF.

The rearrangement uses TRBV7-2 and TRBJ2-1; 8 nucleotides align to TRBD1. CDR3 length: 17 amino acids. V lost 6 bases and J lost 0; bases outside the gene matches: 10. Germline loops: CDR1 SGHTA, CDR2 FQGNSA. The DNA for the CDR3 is TGTGCCAGCAGAAGTGTAGGACAGGGATACTCCTACAATGAGCAGTTCTTC. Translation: CASRSVGQGYSYNEQFF.

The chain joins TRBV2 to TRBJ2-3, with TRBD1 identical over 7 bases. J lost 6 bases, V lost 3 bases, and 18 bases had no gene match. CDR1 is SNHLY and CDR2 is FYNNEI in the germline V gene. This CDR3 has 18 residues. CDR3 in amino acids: CASSEPNRGGARGDTQYF. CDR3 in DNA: TGTGCCAGCAGTGAGCCCAATAGAGGGGGCGCCCGAGGGGATACGCAGTATTTT.

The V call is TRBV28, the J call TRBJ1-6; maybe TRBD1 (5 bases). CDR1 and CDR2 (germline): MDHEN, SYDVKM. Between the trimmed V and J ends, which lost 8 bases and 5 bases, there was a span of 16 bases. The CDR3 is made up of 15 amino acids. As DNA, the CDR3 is TGTGCCAGCCATGGCAGGGTCAGAGATAATTCACCCCTCCACTTT. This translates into CASHGRVRDNSPLHF.

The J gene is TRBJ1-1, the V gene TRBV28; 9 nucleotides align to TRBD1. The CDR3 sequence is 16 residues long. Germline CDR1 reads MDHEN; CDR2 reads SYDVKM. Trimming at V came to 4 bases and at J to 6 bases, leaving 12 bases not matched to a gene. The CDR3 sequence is CASSSQAGTGSAEAFF. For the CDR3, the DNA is TGTGCCAGCAGTTCTCAAGCCGGGACAGGGTCGGCTGAAGCTTTCTTT.

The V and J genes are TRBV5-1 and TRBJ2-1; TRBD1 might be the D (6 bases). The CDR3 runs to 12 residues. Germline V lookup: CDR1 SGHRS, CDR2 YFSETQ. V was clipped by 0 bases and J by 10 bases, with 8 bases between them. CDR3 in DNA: TGCGCCAGCAGCTTGGACGACAGGGAGCAGTTCTTC. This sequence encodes CASSLDDREQFF.